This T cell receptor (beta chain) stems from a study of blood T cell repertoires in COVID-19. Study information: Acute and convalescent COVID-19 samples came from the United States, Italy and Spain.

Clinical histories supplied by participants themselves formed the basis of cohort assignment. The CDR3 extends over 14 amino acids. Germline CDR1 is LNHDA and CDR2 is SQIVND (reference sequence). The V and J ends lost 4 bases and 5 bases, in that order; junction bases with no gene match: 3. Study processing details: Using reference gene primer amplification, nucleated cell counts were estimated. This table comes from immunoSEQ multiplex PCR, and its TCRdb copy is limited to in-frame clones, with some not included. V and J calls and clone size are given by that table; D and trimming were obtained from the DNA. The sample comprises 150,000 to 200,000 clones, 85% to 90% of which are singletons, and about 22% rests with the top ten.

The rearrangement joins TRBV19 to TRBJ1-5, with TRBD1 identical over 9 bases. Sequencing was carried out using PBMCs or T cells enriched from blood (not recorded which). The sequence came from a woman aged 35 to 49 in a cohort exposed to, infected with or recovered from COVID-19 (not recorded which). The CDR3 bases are TGTGCCAGTAGTACGGACAGGGGCCATCAGCCCCAGCATTTT. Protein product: CASSTDRGHQPQHF.